This TCR beta chain was obtained from a study of T cell responses to AZD1222 COVID-19 vaccine. Study-level findings and limits: Per reports, nearly half of all spike-specific TCRs target regions that are unmutated in variants. Among AZD1222 vaccinees, only six were seropositive at baseline. Donors skewed white British and female; clonal diversity was possibly underestimated. Spike-specific TCR breadth rose after two AZD1222 doses, and depth rose as well.

V was cut by 1 base and J by 1 base, with 13 bases left in between. There are 17 residues in the CDR3. Germline V gene sequence: CDR1 LNHDA, CDR2 SQIVND (reference sequence). Assay: immunoSEQ multiplex PCR; the TCRdb copy retains only in-frame clones and omits some. The sample has about 150,000 clones, roughly nine tenths seen once. A remark on this clone: No antigen is known for it.

Sequenced here: peripheral blood, sampled on day 0 of AZD1222 vaccination. The clonotype was recovered from an adult in good health. The chain is built from TRBV19 and TRBJ2-2; D ambiguous. Here the CDR3 reads CASSIGLGLLNTGELFF. The DNA of the CDR3 is TGTGCCAGTAGTATAGGGTTAGGGCTTTTGAACACCGGGGAGCTGTTTTTT.